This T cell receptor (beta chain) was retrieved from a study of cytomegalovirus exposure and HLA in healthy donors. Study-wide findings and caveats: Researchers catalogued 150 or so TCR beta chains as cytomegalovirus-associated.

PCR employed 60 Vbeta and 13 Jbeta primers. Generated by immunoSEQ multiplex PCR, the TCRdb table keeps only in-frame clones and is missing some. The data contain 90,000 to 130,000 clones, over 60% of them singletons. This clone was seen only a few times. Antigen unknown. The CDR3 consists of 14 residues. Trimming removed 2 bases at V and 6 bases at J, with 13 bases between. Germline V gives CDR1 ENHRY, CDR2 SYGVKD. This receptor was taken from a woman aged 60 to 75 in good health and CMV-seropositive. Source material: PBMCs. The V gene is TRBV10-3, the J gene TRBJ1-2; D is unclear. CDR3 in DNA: TGTGCCATCAGTGAGAATACACCTAGCAATGGCTACACCTTC. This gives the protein CAISENTPSNGYTF.